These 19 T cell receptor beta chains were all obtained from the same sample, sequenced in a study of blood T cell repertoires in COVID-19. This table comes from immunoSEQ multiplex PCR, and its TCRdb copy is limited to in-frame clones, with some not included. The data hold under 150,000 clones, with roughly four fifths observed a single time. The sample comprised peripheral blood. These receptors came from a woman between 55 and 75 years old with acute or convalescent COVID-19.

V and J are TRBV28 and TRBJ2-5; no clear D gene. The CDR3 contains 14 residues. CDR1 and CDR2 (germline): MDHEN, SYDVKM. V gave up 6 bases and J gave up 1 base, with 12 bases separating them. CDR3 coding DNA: TGTGCCAGCAGCCCCTCCAGACTCCAAGAGACCCAGTACTTC. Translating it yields CASSPSRLQETQYF.

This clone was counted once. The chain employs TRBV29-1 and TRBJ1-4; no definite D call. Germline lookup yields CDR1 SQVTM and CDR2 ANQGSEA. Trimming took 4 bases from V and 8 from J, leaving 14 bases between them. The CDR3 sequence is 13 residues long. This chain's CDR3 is CSVARAPAEKLFF. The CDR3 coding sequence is TGCAGCGTTGCGAGGGCTCCTGCGGAAAAACTGTTTTTT.

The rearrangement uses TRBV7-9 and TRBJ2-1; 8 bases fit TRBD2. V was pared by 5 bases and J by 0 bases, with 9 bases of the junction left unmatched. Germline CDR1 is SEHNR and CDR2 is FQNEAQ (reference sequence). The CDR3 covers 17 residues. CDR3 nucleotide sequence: TGTGCCAGCAGCCGACCCCCCGGGACTAGCTCCTACAATGAGCAGTTCTTC. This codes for CASSRPPGTSSYNEQFF.

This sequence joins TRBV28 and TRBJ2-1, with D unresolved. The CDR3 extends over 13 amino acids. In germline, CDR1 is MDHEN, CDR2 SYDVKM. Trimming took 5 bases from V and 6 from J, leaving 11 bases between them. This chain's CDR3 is CASSPLDSNEQFF. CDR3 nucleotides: TGTGCCAGCAGTCCCCTAGATTCCAATGAGCAGTTCTTC.

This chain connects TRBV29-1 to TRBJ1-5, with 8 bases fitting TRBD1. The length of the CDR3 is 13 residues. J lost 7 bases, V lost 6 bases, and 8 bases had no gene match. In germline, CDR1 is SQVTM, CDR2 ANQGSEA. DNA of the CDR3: TGCAGCGTCGACCAGGGGGCTGGGCAGCCCCAGCATTTT. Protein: CSVDQGAGQPQHF.

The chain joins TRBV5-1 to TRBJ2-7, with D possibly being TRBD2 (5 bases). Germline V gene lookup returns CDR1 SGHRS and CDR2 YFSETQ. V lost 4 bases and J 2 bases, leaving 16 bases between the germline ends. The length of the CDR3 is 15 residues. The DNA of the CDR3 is TGCGCCAGCAGCAGTGGACTTCCCCCGGCCTACGAGCAGTACTTC. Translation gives CASSSGLPPAYEQYF.

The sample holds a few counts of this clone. CDR3 sequence (DNA): TGTGCCAGCAGCTTAATCACAGGGCACACCGGGGAGCTGTTTTTT. This sequence encodes CASSLITGHTGELFF. The rearrangement uses TRBV11-1 and TRBJ2-2; tentatively, D is TRBD1 (6 bases). The CDR3 contains 15 residues. V lost 2 bases and J 3 bases, leaving 10 bases between the germline ends. Germline V gene data show CDR1 as SGHAT and CDR2 as FQDESV (reference sequence).

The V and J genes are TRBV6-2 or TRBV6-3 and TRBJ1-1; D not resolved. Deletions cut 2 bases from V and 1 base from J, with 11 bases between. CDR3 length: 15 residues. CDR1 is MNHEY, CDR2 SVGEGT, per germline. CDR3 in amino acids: CASSYRGLRNTEAFF. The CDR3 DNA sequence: TGTGCCAGCAGTTACCGAGGACTCAGGAACACTGAAGCTTTCTTT.

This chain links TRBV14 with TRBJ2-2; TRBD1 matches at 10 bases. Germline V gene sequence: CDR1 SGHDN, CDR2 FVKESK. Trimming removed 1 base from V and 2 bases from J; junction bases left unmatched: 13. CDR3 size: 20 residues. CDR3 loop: CASSQAGTGVPGVNTGELFF. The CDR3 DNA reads TGTGCCAGCAGCCAAGCGGGGACAGGGGTTCCGGGAGTAAACACCGGGGAGCTGTTTTTT.

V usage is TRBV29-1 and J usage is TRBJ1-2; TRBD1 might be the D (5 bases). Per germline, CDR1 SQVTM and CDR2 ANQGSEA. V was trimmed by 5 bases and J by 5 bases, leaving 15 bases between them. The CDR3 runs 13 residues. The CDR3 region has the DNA TGCAGCGTTTCCCCAGGGAAATCTTATGGCTACACCTTC. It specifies CSVSPGKSYGYTF.

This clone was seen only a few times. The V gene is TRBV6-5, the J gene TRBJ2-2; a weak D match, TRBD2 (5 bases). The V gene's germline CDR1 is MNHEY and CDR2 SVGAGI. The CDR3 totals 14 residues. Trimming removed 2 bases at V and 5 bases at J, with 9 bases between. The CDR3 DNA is TGTGCCAGCAGTTACAGCCCGGGGACCGGGGAGCTGTTTTTT. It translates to CASSYSPGTGELFF.

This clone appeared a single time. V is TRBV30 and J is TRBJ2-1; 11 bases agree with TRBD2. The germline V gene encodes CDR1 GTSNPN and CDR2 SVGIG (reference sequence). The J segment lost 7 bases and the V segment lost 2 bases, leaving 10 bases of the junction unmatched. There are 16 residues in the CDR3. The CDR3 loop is CAWSHPGLAVRNEQFF. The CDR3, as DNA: TGTGCCTGGAGTCATCCGGGACTAGCGGTCCGGAATGAGCAGTTCTTC.

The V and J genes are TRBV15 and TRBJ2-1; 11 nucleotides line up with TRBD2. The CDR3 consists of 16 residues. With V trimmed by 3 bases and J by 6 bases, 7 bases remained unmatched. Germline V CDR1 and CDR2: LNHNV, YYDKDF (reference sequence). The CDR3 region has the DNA TGTGCCACCAGCAGGGCCGGGACTAGCGGACTCAATGAGCAGTTCTTC. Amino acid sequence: CATSRAGTSGLNEQFF.

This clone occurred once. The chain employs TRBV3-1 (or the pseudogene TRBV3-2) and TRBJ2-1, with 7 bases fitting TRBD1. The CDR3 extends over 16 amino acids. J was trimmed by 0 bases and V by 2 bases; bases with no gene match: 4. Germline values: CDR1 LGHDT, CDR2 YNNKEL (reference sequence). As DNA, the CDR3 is TGTGCCAGCAGCCAATATCAGGGGGACTCCTACAATGAGCAGTTCTTC. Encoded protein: CASSQYQGDSYNEQFF.

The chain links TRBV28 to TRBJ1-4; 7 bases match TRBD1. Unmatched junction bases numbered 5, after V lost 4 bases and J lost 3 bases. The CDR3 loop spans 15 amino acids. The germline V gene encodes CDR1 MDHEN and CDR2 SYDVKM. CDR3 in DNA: TGTGCCAGCAGTTCCCGGACAGGCCCTAATGAAAAACTGTTTTTT. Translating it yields CASSSRTGPNEKLFF.

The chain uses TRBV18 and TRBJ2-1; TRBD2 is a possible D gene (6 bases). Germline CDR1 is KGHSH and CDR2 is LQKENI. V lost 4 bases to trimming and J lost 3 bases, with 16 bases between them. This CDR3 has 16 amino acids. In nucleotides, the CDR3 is TGTGCCAGCTCACGAACCGGGAGAGCTAACTACAATGAGCAGTTCTTC. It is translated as CASSRTGRANYNEQFF.

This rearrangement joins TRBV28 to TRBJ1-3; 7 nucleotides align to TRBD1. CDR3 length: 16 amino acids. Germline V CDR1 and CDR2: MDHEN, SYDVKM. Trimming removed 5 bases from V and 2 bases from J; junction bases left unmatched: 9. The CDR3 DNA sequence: TGTGCCAGCAGTGAAAACAGGGGTTTAGCTGGAAACACCATATATTTT. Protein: CASSENRGLAGNTIYF.

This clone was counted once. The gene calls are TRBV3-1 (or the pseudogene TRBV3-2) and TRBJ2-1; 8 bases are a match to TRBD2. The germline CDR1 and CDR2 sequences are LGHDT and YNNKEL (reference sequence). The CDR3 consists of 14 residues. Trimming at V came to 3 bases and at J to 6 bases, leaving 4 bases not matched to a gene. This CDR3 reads CASSQGTSSNEQFF. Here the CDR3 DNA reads TGTGCCAGCAGCCAGGGGACTAGTTCCAATGAGCAGTTCTTC.

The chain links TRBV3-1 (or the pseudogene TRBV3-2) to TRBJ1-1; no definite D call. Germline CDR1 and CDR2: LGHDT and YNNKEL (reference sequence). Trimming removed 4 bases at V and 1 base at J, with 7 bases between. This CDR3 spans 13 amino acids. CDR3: CASSRVTNTEAFF. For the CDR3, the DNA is TGTGCCAGCAGCCGAGTTACGAACACTGAAGCTTTCTTT.